These 15 T cell receptor beta chains share one sample of origin, sequenced in a study of T cell responses to AZD1222 COVID-19 vaccine. Sequenced by immunoSEQ multiplex PCR; TCRdb stores in-frame clones only, minus some. The data show approximately 100,000 clones, around 87% seen once. The material sequenced was peripheral blood, taken 28 days after the second AZD1222 dose. The origin of the receptors is an adult who received the AZD1222 COVID-19 vaccine.

The V gene is TRBV30, the J gene TRBJ1-5, with TRBD1 matching 12 bases. Trimming took 1 base from V and 9 from J; bases not matched to a gene: 7. Per germline, CDR1 GTSNPN and CDR2 SVGIG (reference sequence). This CDR3 has 15 amino acids. CDR3 loop: CAWSGGQGAGGPQHF. CDR3 sequence (DNA): TGTGCCTGGAGTGGGGGACAGGGGGCAGGGGGGCCCCAGCATTTT.

This clone was counted only a few times. V is TRBV12-5 and J is TRBJ2-2, with D possibly matching TRBD2 (6 bases). V lost 7 bases, J lost 8 bases, and 17 bases lay in between. CDR1 LGHNT and CDR2 FRNRAP come from the germline V gene. CDR3 size: 14 residues. CDR3 loop: CASAPPGSEGELFF. The CDR3 coding sequence is TGTGCTAGTGCGCCTCCCGGGAGCGAGGGGGAGCTGTTTTTT.

The V and J genes are TRBV12-3 or TRBV12-4 and TRBJ2-3; D perhaps matches TRBD1 (7 bases). V lost 4 bases to trimming and J lost 5 bases, with 10 bases between them. The length of the CDR3 is 13 residues. The CDR3 nucleotides are TGTGCCAGCAGTTCCAGGGGGGAAGATACGCAGTATTTT. Amino acid sequence: CASSSRGEDTQYF.

The V call is TRBV27, the J call TRBJ2-7, with D perhaps matching TRBD2 (5 bases). The CDR3 consists of 13 residues. V was trimmed by 2 bases and J by 0 bases, leaving 5 bases between them. Germline V CDR1 and CDR2: MNHEY, SMNVEV (reference sequence). In DNA form, the CDR3 reads TGTGCCAGCAGTTTAACTAGCTCCTACGAGCAGTACTTC. Its translation is CASSLTSSYEQYF.

The chain recombines TRBV2 with TRBJ1-5, with 7 bases that match TRBD1. Germline CDR1 reads SNHLY; CDR2 reads FYNNEI. V gave up 8 bases and J gave up 3 bases; unmatched junction bases: 4. The CDR3 covers 13 residues. This CDR3 is CASAGQANQPQHF. The CDR3, as DNA: TGTGCCAGCGCCGGACAGGCCAATCAGCCCCAGCATTTT.

This clone was seen more than once but under ten times. V and J are TRBV19 and TRBJ2-7; D possibly corresponds to TRBD2 (6 bases). The germline V gene has CDR1 LNHDA and CDR2 SQIVND (reference sequence). The CDR3 loop spans 15 amino acids. Trimming cost V 3 bases and J 2 bases, with 14 bases left between them. The CDR3 coding sequence is TGTGCCAGTAGTATGTCACGGGAGCCTCCCTACGAGCAGTACTTC. Its translation: CASSMSREPPYEQYF.

The V and J genes are TRBV19 and TRBJ2-1; tentative D call: TRBD1 (6 bases). The V and J ends lost 6 bases and 6 bases respectively, with 24 bases between them. The CDR3 loop spans 17 amino acids. CDR1 is LNHDA, CDR2 SQIVND, per germline (reference sequence). The CDR3 loop reads CASSPSPPGESLNEQFF. CDR3 nucleotide sequence: TGTGCCAGTAGCCCCTCCCCCCCAGGGGAATCCCTCAATGAGCAGTTCTTC.

The chain carries TRBV6-5 and TRBJ2-1, with D perhaps assigned TRBD1 or TRBD2 (5 bases each). The CDR3 has 11 residues. Trimming shortened V by 6 bases and J by 12 bases, and 12 bases separated the two germline ends. Germline values: CDR1 MNHEY, CDR2 SVGAGI. In nucleotides, the CDR3 is TGTGCCAGCAGCTGGGACCTGCGGCAGTTCTTC. It is translated as CASSWDLRQFF.

In nucleotides, the CDR3 is TGTGCCAGCATGGGGCAGGGGCCTAGCAGTTATAGCAATCAGCCCCAGCATTTT. This encodes CASMGQGPSSYSNQPQHF. This rearrangement joins TRBV28 to TRBJ1-5, with D possibly matching TRBD1 (6 bases). The germline V gene encodes CDR1 MDHEN and CDR2 SYDVKM. With 7 bases removed from V and 0 bases from J, the gap between germline ends came to 22 bases. The CDR3 is made up of 18 amino acids.

This clone came up many times. The gene calls are TRBV27 and TRBJ2-7; TRBD1 agrees at 10 bases. Germline V gives CDR1 MNHEY, CDR2 SMNVEV (reference sequence). This CDR3 is 14 amino acids long. The J segment lost 3 bases and the V segment lost 4 bases, leaving 3 bases of the junction unmatched. The CDR3 spells CASSYGTGDYEQYF. CDR3 bases: TGTGCCAGCAGTTACGGGACAGGGGACTACGAGCAGTACTTC.

This chain connects TRBV7-2 to TRBJ2-3, with 8 bases lining up with TRBD2. This CDR3 is built from 16 residues. The V gene end was trimmed by 3 bases and the J gene end by 2 bases; junction bases not matched to a gene: 7. Germline V gene lookup returns CDR1 SGHTA and CDR2 FQGNSA. DNA of the CDR3: TGTGCCAGCAGCTTCTCAGCGGGGGCACCCACAGATACGCAGTATTTT. It yields the protein CASSFSAGAPTDTQYF.

The chain carries TRBV6-5 and TRBJ1-1; 7 nucleotides line up with TRBD1. Trimming at V came to 6 bases and at J to 6 bases, leaving 7 bases not matched to a gene. The germline gives CDR1 MNHEY, CDR2 SVGAGI. CDR3 length: 13 residues. CDR3 nucleotide sequence: TGTGCCAGCAGCCAACCCGGGACAGCTGAAGCTTTCTTT. Translating it yields CASSQPGTAEAFF.

Written as DNA, the CDR3 is TGTGCCAGCAGTGAAGGGACCTCTAACTATGGCTACACCTTC. Residues: CASSEGTSNYGYTF. This sequence joins TRBV2 and TRBJ1-2, with no clear D. Germline assignment: CDR1 SNHLY and CDR2 FYNNEI. Between the trimmed V and J ends, which lost 1 base and 0 bases, there was a span of 6 bases. This CDR3 has 14 amino acids.

A few counts support this clone. The rearrangement links TRBV5-3 to TRBJ2-1; weak D call: TRBD2 (5 bases). TRBV5-3 counts as an open reading frame of uncertain function. V was clipped by 2 bases and J by 2 bases, with 14 bases between them. The CDR3 has 16 amino acids. The DNA for the CDR3 is TGTGCCAGAAGCTTAGGACTGGGTATGACCTACAATGAGCAGTTCTTC. Its translation: CARSLGLGMTYNEQFF.

V and J are TRBV6-2 or TRBV6-3 and TRBJ1-2, with no clear D. The germline V and J ends were trimmed by 2 bases and 1 base, with 11 bases remaining between them. The CDR3 is 15 amino acids. The germline V gene encodes CDR1 MNHEY and CDR2 SVGEGT. The CDR3 nucleotides read TGTGCCAGCAGTTACGTCACCGTGCTTAACTATGGCTACACCTTC. Translated, it gives CASSYVTVLNYGYTF.